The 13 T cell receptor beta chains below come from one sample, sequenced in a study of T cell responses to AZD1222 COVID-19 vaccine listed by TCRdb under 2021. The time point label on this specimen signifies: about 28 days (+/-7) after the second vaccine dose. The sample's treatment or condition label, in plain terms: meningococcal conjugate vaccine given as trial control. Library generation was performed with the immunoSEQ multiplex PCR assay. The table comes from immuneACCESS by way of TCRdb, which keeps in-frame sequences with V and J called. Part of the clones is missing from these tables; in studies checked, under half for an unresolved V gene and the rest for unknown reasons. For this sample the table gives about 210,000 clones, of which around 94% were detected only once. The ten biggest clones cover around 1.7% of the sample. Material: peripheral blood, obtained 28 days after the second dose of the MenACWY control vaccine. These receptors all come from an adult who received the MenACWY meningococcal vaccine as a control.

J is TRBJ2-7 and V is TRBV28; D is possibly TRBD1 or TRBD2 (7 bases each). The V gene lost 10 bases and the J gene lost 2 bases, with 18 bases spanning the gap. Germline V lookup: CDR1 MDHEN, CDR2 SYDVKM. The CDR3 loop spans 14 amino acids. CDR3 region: CATAGGALTYEQYF. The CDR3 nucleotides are TGTGCCACCGCAGGGGGGGCACTAACCTACGAGCAGTACTTC.

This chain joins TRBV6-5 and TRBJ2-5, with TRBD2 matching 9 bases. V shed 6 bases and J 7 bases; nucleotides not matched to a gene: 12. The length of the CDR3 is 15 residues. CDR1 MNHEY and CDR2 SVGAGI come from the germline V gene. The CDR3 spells CASRPNAGGIATQYF. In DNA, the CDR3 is TGTGCCAGCAGGCCAAATGCGGGAGGGATAGCGACCCAGTACTTC.

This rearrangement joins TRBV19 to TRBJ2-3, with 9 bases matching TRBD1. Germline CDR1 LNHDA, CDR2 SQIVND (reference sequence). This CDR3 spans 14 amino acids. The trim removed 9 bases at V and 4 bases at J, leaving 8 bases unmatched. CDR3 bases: TGTGCCAGCGGTCCGGGACAGGGCCCAGATACGCAGTATTTT. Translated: CASGPGQGPDTQYF.

CDR3 DNA sequence: TGTGCCAGCAGGGCCCGGACAGGGAACACTGAAGCTTTCTTT. This translates into CASRARTGNTEAFF. The rearrangement links TRBV5-8 to TRBJ1-1; 7 positions match TRBD1. The CDR3 is 14 amino acids. Germline trimming cut 5 bases from V and 1 base from J; bases unmatched to any gene: 5. CDR1 SGHTS and CDR2 YDEGEE come from the germline V gene.

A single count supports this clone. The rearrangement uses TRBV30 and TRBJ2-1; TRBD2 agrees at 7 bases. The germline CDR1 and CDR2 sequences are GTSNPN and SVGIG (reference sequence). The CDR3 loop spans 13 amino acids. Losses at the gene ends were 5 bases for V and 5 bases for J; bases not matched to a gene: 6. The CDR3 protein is CAWSGTTDNEQFF. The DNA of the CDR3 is TGTGCCTGGTCCGGGACTACTGACAATGAGCAGTTCTTC.

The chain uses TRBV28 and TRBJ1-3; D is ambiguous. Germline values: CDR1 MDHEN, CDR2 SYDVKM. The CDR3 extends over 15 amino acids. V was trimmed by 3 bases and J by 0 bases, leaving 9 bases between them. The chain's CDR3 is CASSFPGISGNTIYF. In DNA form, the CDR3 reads TGTGCCAGCAGTTTCCCAGGCATCTCTGGAAACACCATATATTTT.

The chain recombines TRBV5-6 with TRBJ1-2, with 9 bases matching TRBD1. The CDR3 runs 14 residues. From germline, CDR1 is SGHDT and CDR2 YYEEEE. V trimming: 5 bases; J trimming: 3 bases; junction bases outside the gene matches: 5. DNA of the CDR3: TGTGCCAGCAGGGGGGACAGGGAACACTATGGCTACACCTTC. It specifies CASRGDREHYGYTF.

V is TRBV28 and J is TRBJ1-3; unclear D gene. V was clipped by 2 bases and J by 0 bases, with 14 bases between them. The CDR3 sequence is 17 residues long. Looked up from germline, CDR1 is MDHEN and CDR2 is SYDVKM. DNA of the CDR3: TGTGCCAGCAGTTTAGGGCCGCGAGATTTCTCTGGAAACACCATATATTTT. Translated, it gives CASSLGPRDFSGNTIYF.

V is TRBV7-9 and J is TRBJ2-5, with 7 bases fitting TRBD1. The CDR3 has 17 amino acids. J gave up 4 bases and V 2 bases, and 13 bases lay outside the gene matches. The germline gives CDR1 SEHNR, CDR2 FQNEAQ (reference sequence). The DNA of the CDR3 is TGTGCCAGCAGCTTAAATCCGGGACAGAGGTTACGAGAGACCCAGTACTTC. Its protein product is CASSLNPGQRLRETQYF.

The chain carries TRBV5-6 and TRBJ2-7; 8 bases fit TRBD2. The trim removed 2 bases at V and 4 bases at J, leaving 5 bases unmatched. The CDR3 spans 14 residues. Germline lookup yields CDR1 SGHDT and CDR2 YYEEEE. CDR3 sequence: CASSFSGVGYEQYF. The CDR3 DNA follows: TGTGCCAGCAGCTTTAGCGGGGTAGGGTACGAGCAGTACTTC.

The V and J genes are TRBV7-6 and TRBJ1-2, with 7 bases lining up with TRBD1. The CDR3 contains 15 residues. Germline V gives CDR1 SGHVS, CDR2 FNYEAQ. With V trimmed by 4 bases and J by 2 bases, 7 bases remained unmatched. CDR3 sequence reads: CASSSLDRENYGYTF. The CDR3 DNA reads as TGTGCCAGCAGCTCCCTAGACAGGGAGAACTATGGCTACACCTTC.

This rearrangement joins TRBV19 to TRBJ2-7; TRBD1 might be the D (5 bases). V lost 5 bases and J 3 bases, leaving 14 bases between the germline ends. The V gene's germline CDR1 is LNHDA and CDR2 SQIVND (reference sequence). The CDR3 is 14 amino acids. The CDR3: CASSSIGDLYEQYF. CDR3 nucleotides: TGTGCCAGTAGTTCGATAGGGGATCTCTACGAGCAGTACTTC.

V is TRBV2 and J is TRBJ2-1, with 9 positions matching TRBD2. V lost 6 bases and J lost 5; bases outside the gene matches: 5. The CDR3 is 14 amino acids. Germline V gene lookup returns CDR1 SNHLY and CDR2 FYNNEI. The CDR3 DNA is TGTGCCAGCAGGGTGGTAGCGGGAGACAATGAGCAGTTCTTC. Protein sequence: CASRVVAGDNEQFF.